The TCR beta chain described here comes from a study of blood T cells in healthy people across ages. The study, taken as a whole, reports: The CMV status of each donor remained undetermined, and this could have confounded shifts in expanded clonotypes.

The length of the CDR3 is 15 residues. Per germline, CDR1 DFQATT and CDR2 SNEGSKA (reference sequence). V gave up 0 bases and J gave up 0 bases, with 12 bases separating them. In regard to this clonotype: Its target is not known.

Staff drew roughly 10 milliliters of peripheral blood from each donor. The authors isolated at least 6 million PBMCs per sample. The second PCR ran about 6 to 12 cycles with a sample-barcoded 5' primer and J-beta primers. TCRdb redid the calling of the 5' RACE reads with MiXCR, one entry per CDR3 protein. Among roughly 1,500,000 distinct CDR3 sequences listed, about 35% were seen once. The clonotype comes from a woman aged 25 to 39 in good health. V and J are TRBV20-1 and TRBJ2-7; perhaps TRBD2 as D (5 bases). The sequenced material came from blood. Written as DNA, the CDR3 is TGCAGTGCTAGAGATCCAGCGGTGCCCTCCTACGAGCAGTACTTC. Translated, it gives CSARDPAVPSYEQYF.